This TCR beta chain was sequenced for a study of T cells expressing NK-cell markers. Study at large: The study drew TCR beta repertoires from sorted CD3+CD56+NKG2C+, CD3+CD56+NKG2C- and CD3+CD56-NKG2C+ T cells. Study conclusions and caveats: Dominant NKG2C+ clonotypes were found to form about 1.0-7.0% of CD8+ T cells in about 6 donors.

After re-calling the 5' RACE reads, TCRdb lists one entry per CDR3 protein, DNA absent. The sample data list about 120,000 distinct CDR3 sequences. The CDR3 runs to 15 residues. Germline loops: CDR1 SGDLS, CDR2 YYNGEE. About this clonotype itself: Its antigen is not identified.

Sequencing used blood T cells: a sorted CD56 or NKG2C T cell subset, CD4+ or CD8+ T cells, or bulk PBMC T cells (not recorded which). This chain uses TRBV9 with TRBJ1-1; TCRdb selects TRBD1, and the lack of DNA leaves this call unchecked. The TCR originated in a woman aged 18 to 75 in good health. The CDR3 is CASSATASMNTEAFF.